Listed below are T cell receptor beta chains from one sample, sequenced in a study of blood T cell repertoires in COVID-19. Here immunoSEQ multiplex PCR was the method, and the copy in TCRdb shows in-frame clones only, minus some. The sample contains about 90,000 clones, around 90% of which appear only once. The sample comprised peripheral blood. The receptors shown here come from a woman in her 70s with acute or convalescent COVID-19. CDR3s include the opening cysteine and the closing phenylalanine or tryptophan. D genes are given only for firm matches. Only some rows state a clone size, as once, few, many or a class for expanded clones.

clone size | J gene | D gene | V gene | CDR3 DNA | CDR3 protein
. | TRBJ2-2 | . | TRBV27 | TGTGCCAGCAGTCCCCCGATTGGAGCGAACACCGGGGAGCTGTTTTTT | CASSPPIGANTGELFF
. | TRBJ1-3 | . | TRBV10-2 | TGCGCCAGCAGTGCAAGCGGAGACTCTGGAAACACCATATATTTT | CASSASGDSGNTIYF
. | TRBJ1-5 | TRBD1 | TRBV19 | TGTGCCAGTAGTATCCCTTCGACAGGGGTTTATCAGCCCCAGCATTTT | CASSIPSTGVYQPQHF
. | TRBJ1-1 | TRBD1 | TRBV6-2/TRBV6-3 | TGTGCCAGCAGTTGGGGAGGGACAGGGAACACTGAAGCTTTCTTT | CASSWGGTGNTEAFF
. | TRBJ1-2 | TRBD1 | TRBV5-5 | TGTGCCAGCAGCACCAAGTCAGGGGGCGAAGGTCTAGGTGGCTACACCTTC | CASSTKSGGEGLGGYTF
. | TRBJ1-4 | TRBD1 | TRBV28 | TGTGCCAGCAGAGGGACAGGGGTCGAAAAACTGTTTTTT | CASRGTGVEKLFF
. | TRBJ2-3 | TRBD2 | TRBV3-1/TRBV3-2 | TGTGCCAGCAGCCGGCAGGGACTAGCGGGAGACACAGATACGCAGTATTTT | CASSRQGLAGDTDTQYF
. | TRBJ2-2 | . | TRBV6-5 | TGTGCCAGCAGTTATATGGTAGATCGTACCGGGGAGCTGTTTTTT | CASSYMVDRTGELFF
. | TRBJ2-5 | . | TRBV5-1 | TGCGCCAGCAGCTTGGTGTCCGGGGAGACCCAGTACTTC | CASSLVSGETQYF
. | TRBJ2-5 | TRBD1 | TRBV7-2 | TGTGCCAGCAGCCAAGACAGGGGGGTGTGGGAGACCCAGTACTTC | CASSQDRGVWETQYF
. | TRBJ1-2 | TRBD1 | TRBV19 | TGTGCCAGTAGTGTAACCGGGACAGGGAATGGCTACACCTTC | CASSVTGTGNGYTF
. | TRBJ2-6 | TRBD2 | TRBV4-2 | TGTGCCAGCAGCCAAGAGGGCCCCGGGACTAGCGGGAGTATGGCCATTGGGGCCAACGTCCTGACTTTC | CASSQEGPGTSGSMAIGANVLTF
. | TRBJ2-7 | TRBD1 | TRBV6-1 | TGTGCCAGCAGTGAACCCTGGACAGGGTTAGAGCAGTACTTC | CASSEPWTGLEQYF
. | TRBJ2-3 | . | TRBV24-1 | TGTGCCACCAGTGATTTTGGTCGGGGAGATACGCAGTATTTT | CATSDFGRGDTQYF
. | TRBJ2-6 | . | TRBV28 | TGTGCCAGCAGCCCGCGCAGGGTTGGTGGGGCCAACGTCCTGACTTTC | CASSPRRVGGANVLTF
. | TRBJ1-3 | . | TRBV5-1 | TGCGCCAGCAGGGGGACACAATATGGAAACACCATATATTTT | CASRGTQYGNTIYF
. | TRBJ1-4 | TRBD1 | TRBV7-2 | TGTGCCAGCAGGCGGCCAGGGGGCGGGAGTGAAAAACTGTTTTTT | CASRRPGGGSEKLFF
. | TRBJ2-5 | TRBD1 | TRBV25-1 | TGTGCCAGCAGCCGACAGGGGGCGCGGGAGACCCAGTACTTC | CASSRQGARETQYF
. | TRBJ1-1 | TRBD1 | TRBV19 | TGTGCCAGTAGTAAGGGACAGGGCACTGAAGCTTTCTTT | CASSKGQGTEAFF
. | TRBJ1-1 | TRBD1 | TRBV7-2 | TGTGCCAGCAGCTCTCCCGGGACAGTGAACACTGAAGCTTTCTTT | CASSSPGTVNTEAFF
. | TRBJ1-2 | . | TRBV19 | TGTGCCAGTAGTAAAAATTCGGACAGAAACTATGGCTACACCTTC | CASSKNSDRNYGYTF
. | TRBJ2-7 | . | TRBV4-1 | TGCGCCAGCAGCCAAGATCTGACAGCAATCCCGTGGGGCGAGCAGTACTTC | CASSQDLTAIPWGEQYF
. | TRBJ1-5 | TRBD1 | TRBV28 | TGTGCCAGCAGCCCGGGTGTAGGGGGCGGCAATCAGCCCCAGCATTTT | CASSPGVGGGNQPQHF
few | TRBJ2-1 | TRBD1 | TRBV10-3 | TGTGCCATCAGTGGGGGACAGGTAAACTACAATGAGCAGTTCTTC | CAISGGQVNYNEQFF
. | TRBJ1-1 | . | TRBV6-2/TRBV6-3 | TGTGCCAGCAGTTCGACTCGCACTGAAGCTTTCTTT | CASSSTRTEAFF
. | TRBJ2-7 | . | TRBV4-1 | TGCGCCAGCAGCCAAGATCGGGTAGAAACCTACGAGCAGTACTTC | CASSQDRVETYEQYF
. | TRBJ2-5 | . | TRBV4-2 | TGTGCCAGCAGCCTCGAGGAAAACACGCAGAAAGAGACCCAGTACTTC | CASSLEENTQKETQYF
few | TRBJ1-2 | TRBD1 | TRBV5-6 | TGTGCCAGCAGCTTTGGGACAGGGGTTGGCTACACCTTC | CASSFGTGVGYTF
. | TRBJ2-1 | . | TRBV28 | TGTGCCAGCATGGTCACAGGACATACCTACAATGAGCAGTTCTTC | CASMVTGHTYNEQFF
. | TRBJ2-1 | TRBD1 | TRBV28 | TGTGCCAGCAGTATTCCGGGACAGGGGGTCTATGAGCAGTTCTTC | CASSIPGQGVYEQFF
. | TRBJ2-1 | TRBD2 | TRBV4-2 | TGTGCCAGCAGCCAAGAACCTCGGCTAGCGGGAGGCCCCCATGCGGATGAGCAGTTCTTC | CASSQEPRLAGGPHADEQFF
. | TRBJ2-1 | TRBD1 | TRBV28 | TGTGCCAGCAGTGAGTCGGGGACAGGTGAAAAGTTCTTC | CASSESGTGEKFF
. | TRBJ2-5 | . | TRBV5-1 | TGCGCCAGCAGCTTGGTACCATTTGGTCAGTCAGCAGGGAAGACCCAGTACTTC | CASSLVPFGQSAGKTQYF
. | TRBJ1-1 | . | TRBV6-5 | TGTGCCAGCAGTTATGACATGAACACTGAAGCTTTCTTT | CASSYDMNTEAFF